This T cell receptor beta chain was recovered during a study of naive and memory T cell subsets. The CDR3 totals 14 residues. The V gene's germline CDR1 is SEHNR and CDR2 FQNEAQ (reference sequence). V lost 4 bases to trimming and J lost 0 bases, with 8 bases between them. An equimolar mix of two oligonucleotides served as the beta constant-region primer for TRBC1 and TRBC2. Four rounds of PCR amplified the ligated cDNA using nested alpha and beta constant-region primers plus SP2. Each CDR3 protein is one row after TCRdb ran MiXCR on the UMI-ligation and nested PCR reads. The sample shows more than 100,000 distinct CDR3 sequences, 36% of them seen only once.

The sequenced material came from central memory CD4+ T cells from blood. The rearrangement links TRBV7-9 to TRBJ2-3, with D possibly TRBD1 on 6 matching bases. The clonotype comes from a human donor in good health. The CDR3 spells CASSSGQSTDTQYF. In nucleotides, the CDR3 is TGTGCCAGCAGCTCTGGACAGAGCACAGATACGCAGTATTTT.